The source of this TCR beta chain is a study of T-cell memory formation after mild COVID-19. Via MiXCR, TCRdb re-called the 5' RACE reads, giving one row per CDR3 protein. The sample gives 110,000 or so distinct CDR3 sequences, 22% of which show up once; 40% to 50% is in the top ten. This clonotype came up a few times. Its antigen is still unknown. The CDR3 sequence is 15 residues long. V was cut by 1 base and J by 4 bases, with 13 bases left in between. Germline CDR1 is LGHNA and CDR2 is YSLEER. Study-wide results and limits: The study found balanced CD4/CD8 in clones contracting day 15 to 85 and a CD4+ lean in later expanders. CD4+ clones that contracted lay mainly in CM and EM; CD8+ ones lay in EMRA.

The source of this sequence is a man between 18 and 29 years old who had mild COVID-19 (a few samples of this study predate the infection). Cell type and time point are not known. The sample comprised PBMCs or a T cell subset sorted from them (not recorded which). The chain couples TRBV4-3 to TRBJ1-1; no reliable D call. The CDR3 spells CASSQGPGIGTEAFF. As DNA, the CDR3 is TGCGCCAGCAGCCAAGGCCCGGGGATCGGCACTGAAGCTTTCTTT.